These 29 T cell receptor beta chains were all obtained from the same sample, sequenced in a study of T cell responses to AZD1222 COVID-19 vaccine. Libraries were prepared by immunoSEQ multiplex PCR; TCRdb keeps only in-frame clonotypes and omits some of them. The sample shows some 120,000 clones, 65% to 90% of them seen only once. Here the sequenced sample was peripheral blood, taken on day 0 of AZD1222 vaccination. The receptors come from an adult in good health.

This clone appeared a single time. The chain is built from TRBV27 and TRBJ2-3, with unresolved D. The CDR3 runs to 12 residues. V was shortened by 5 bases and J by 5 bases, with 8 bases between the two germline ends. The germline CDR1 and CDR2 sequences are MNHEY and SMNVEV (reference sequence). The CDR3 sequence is CASSTAGDTQYF. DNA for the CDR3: TGTGCCAGCAGTACGGCAGGAGATACGCAGTATTTT.

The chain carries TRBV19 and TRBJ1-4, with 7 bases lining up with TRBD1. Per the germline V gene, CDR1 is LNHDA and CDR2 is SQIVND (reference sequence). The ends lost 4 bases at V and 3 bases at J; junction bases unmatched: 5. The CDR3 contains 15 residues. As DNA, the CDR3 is TGTGCCAGTAGTACCCTACAGGGGCCTAATGAAAAACTGTTTTTT. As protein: CASSTLQGPNEKLFF.

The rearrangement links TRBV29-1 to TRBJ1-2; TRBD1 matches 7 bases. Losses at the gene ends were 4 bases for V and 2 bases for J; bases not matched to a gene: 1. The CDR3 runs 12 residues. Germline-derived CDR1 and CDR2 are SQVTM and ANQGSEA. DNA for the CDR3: TGCAGCGTTGGGGGACAGAACTATGGCTACACCTTC. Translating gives CSVGGQNYGYTF. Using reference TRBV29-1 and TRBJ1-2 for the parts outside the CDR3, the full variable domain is SAVISQKPSRDICQRGTSLTIQCQVDSQVTMMFWYRQQPGQSLTLIATANQGSEATYESGFVIDKFPISRPNLTFSTLTVSNMSPEDSSIYLCSVGGQNYGYTFGSGTRLTVV.

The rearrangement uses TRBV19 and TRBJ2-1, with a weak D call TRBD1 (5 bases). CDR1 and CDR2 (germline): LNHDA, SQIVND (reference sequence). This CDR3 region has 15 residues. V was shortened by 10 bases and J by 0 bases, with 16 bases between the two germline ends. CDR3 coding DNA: TGTGCCACGAACCACAGGACCCTCTCCTACAATGAGCAGTTCTTC. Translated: CATNHRTLSYNEQFF.

The CDR3 sequence: CASSPIQGSYNEQFF. CDR3 bases: TGTGCCAGCAGCCCGATCCAAGGGTCCTACAATGAGCAGTTCTTC. This chain joins TRBV7-6 and TRBJ2-1; D gene unclear. Germline V gene lookup returns CDR1 SGHVS and CDR2 FNYEAQ. The CDR3 contains 15 residues. Trimming removed 5 bases at V and 1 base at J, with 12 bases between.

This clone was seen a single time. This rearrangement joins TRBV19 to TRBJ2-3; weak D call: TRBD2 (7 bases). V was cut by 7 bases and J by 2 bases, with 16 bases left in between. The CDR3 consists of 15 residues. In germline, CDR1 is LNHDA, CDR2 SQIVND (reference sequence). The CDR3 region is CASTSWAGATDTQYF. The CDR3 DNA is TGTGCCAGTACCTCCTGGGCGGGGGCCACAGATACGCAGTATTTT.

The CDR3 sequence: CASSPFFGANEKLFF. Written as DNA, the CDR3 is TGTGCCAGCAGCCCCTTTTTTGGAGCTAATGAAAAACTGTTTTTT. This chain uses TRBV4-2 with TRBJ1-4; D gene ambiguous. The CDR3 has 15 amino acids. The ends were cut back, 4 bases at V and 3 bases at J, with 12 bases in the middle. Germline V gene data show CDR1 as LGHNA and CDR2 as YNFKEQ.

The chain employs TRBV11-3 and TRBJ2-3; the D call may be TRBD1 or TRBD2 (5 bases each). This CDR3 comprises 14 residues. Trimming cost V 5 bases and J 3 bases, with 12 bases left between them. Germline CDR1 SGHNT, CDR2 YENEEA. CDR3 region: CASSPGTGTDTQYF. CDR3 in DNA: TGTGCCAGCAGCCCGGGGACGGGGACAGATACGCAGTATTTT.

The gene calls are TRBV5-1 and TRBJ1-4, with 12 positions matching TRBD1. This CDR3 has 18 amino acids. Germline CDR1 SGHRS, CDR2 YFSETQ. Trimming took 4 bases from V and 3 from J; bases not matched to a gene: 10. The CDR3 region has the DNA TGCGCCAGCAGCATGTCGGGACAGGGGGCAGGTGCTAATGAAAAACTGTTTTTT. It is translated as CASSMSGQGAGANEKLFF. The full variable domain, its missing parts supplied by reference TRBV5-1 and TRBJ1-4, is KAGVTQTPRYLIKTRGQQVTLSCSPISGHRSVSWYQQTPGQGLQFLFEYFSETQRNKGNFPGRFSGRQFSNSRSEMNVSTLELGDSALYLCASSMSGQGAGANEKLFFGSGTQLSVL.

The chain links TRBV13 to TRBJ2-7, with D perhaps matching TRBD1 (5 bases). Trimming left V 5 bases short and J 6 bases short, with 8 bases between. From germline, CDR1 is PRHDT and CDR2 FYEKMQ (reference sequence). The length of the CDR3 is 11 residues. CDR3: CASSKGFEQYF. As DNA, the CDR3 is TGTGCCAGCAGCAAGGGGTTCGAGCAGTACTTC. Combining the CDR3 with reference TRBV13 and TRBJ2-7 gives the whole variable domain AAGVIQSPRHLIKEKRETATLKCYPIPRHDTVYWYQQGPGQDPQFLISFYEKMQSDKGSIPDRFSAQQFSDYHSELNMSSLELGDSALYFCASSKGFEQYFGPGTRLTVT.

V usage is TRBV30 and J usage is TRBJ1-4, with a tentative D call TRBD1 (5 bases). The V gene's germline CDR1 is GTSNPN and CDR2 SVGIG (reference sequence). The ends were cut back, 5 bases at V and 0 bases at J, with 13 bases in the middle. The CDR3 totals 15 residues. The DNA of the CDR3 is TGTGCCTGGGGTCCGGGGGTTGCAACTAATGAAAAACTGTTTTTT. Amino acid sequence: CAWGPGVATNEKLFF.

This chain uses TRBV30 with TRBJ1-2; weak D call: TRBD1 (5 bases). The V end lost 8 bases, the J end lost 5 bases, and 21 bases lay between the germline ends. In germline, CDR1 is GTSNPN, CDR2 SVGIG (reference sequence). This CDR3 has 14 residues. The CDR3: CAAVGDRETYGYTF. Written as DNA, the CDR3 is TGTGCCGCCGTGGGAGACAGAGAAACTTATGGCTACACCTTC.

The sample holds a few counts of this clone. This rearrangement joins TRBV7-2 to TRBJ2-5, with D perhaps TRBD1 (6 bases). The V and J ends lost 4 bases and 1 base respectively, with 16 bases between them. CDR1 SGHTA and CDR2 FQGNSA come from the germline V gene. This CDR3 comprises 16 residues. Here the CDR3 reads CASSWRQVGFQETQYF. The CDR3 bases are TGTGCCAGCAGCTGGCGACAGGTGGGGTTCCAAGAGACCCAGTACTTC.

CDR3 bases: TGTGCCAGCAGGATGACAGCAGATACGCAGTATTTT. Protein: CASRMTADTQYF. The V gene is TRBV6-1, the J gene TRBJ2-3; a weak D match, TRBD1 (5 bases). Germline CDR1 and CDR2: MNHNS and SASEGT. The CDR3 length is 12 residues. V was clipped by 6 bases and J by 4 bases, with 8 bases between them.

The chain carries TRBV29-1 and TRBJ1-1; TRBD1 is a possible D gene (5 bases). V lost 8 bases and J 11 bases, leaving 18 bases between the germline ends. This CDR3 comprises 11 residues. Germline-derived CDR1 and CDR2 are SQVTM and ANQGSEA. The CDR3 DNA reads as TGCAGCCCTACTCGACTTGGGGGGGCTTTCTTT. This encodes CSPTRLGGAFF. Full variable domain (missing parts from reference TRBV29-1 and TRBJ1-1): SAVISQKPSRDICQRGTSLTIQCQVDSQVTMMFWYRQQPGQSLTLIATANQGSEATYESGFVIDKFPISRPNLTFSTLTVSNMSPEDSSIYLCSPTRLGGAFFGQGTRLTVV.

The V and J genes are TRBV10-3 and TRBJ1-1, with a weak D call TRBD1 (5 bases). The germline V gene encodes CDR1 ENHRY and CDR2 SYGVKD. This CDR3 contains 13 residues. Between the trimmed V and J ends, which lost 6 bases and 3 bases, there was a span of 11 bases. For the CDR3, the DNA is TGTGCCATCAGGGGGACCGAGGACACTGAAGCTTTCTTT. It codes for CAIRGTEDTEAFF.

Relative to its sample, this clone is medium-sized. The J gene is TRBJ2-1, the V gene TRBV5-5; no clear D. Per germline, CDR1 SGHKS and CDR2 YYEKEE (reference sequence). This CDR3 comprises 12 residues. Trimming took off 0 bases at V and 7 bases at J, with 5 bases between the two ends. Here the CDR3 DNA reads TGTGCCAGCAGCTTGGCCAGAAATGAGCAGTTCTTC. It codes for CASSLARNEQFF.

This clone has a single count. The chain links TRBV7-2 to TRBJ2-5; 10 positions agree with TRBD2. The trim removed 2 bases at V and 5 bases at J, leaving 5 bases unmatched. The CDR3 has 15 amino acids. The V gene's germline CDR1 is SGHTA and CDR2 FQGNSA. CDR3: CASSLLTSGAETQYF. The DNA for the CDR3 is TGTGCCAGCAGCTTACTAACTAGCGGGGCGGAGACCCAGTACTTC.

DNA for the CDR3: TGTGCCAGCAGTTCACGACAGGGCTCCTACAATGAGCAGTTCTTC. Encoded protein: CASSSRQGSYNEQFF. V and J are TRBV7-3 and TRBJ2-1; TRBD1 matches 7 bases. The CDR3 is 15 residues long. Trimming at V came to 6 bases and at J to 0 bases, leaving 5 bases not matched to a gene. Germline assignment: CDR1 SGHTA and CDR2 FQGTGA. Full variable domain (outside the CDR3, taken from reference TRBV7-3 and TRBJ2-1): GAGVSQTPSNKVTEKGKYVELRCDPISGHTALYWYRQSLGQGPEFLIYFQGTGAADDSGLPNDRFFAVRPEGSVSTLKIQRTERGDSAVYLCASSSRQGSYNEQFFGPGTRLTVL.

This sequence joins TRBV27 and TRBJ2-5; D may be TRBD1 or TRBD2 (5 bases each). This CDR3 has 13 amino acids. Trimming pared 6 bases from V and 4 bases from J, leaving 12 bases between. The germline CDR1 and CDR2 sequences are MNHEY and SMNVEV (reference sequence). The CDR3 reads CASSPYGGETQYF. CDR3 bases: TGTGCCAGCAGCCCCTATGGGGGAGAGACCCAGTACTTC.

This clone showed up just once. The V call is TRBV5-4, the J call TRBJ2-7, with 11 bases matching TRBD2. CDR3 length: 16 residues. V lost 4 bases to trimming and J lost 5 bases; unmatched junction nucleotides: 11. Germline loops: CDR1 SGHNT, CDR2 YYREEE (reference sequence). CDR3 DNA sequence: TGTGCCAGCAGCCCCCGAAACGGACTAGCGGGTCACGAGCAGTACTTC. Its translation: CASSPRNGLAGHEQYF.

CDR3 amino acids: CASSLPGGGSGNTIYF. The CDR3 nucleotides are TGTGCCAGCAGCTTGCCGGGCGGAGGCTCTGGAAACACCATATATTTT. This rearrangement joins TRBV5-5 to TRBJ1-3; D remains ambiguous. The V gene lost 1 base and the J gene lost 0 bases, with 11 bases spanning the gap. CDR1 SGHKS and CDR2 YYEKEE come from the germline V gene (reference sequence). CDR3 length: 16 amino acids. Drawing the rest from reference TRBV5-5 and TRBJ1-3, the complete variable domain is DAGVTQSPTHLIKTRGQQVTLRCSPISGHKSVSWYQQVLGQGPQFIFQYYEKEERGRGNFPDRFSARQFPNYSSELNVNALLLGDSALYLCASSLPGGGSGNTIYFGEGSWLTVV.

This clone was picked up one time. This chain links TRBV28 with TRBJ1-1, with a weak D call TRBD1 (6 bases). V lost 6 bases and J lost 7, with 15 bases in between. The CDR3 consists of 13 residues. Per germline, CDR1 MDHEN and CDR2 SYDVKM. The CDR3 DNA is TGTGCCAGCAGACCGAACAGGGAAGGTGAAGCTTTCTTT. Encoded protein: CASRPNREGEAFF.

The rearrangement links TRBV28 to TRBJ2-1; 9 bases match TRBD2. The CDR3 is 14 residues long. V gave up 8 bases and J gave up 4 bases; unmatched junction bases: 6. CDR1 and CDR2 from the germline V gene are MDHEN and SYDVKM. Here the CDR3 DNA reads TGTGCCAGCGTGGCTAGCGGGGTTTACAATGAGCAGTTCTTC. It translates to CASVASGVYNEQFF.

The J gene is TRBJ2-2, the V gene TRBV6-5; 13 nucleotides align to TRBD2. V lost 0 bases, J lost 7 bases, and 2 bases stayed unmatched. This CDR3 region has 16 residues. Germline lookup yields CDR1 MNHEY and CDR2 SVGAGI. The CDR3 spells CASSYSTSGGIGELFF. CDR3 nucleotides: TGTGCCAGCAGTTACTCGACTAGCGGGGGGATCGGGGAGCTGTTTTTT.

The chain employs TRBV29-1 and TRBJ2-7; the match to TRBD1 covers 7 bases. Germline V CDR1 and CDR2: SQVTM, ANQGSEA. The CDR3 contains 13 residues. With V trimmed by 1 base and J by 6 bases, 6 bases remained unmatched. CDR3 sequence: CSVEGMTGSEQYF. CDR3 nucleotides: TGCAGCGTTGAAGGGATGACAGGGTCCGAGCAGTACTTC.

CDR3 region: CASSYGGQLNTGELFF. The CDR3 region has the DNA TGTGCCAGCAGTTACGGGGGACAGCTGAACACCGGGGAGCTGTTTTTT. J is TRBJ2-2 and V is TRBV6-5; the match to TRBD1 covers 7 bases. This CDR3 has 16 amino acids. Unmatched junction bases numbered 4, after V lost 2 bases and J lost 1 base. CDR1 and CDR2 (germline): MNHEY, SVGAGI.

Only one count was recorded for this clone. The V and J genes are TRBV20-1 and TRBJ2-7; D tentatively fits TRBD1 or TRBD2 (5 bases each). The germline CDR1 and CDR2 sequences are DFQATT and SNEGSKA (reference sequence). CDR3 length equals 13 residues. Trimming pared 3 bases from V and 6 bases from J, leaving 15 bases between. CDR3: CSASPGPRREQYF. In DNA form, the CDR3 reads TGCAGTGCTAGTCCGGGACCCCGCCGCGAGCAGTACTTC.

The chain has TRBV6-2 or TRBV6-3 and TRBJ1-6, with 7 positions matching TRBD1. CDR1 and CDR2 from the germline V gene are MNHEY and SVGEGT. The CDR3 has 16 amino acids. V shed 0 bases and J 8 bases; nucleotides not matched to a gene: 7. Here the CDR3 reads CASSYSSGQLYSPLHF. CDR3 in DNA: TGTGCCAGCAGTTACTCCTCGGGACAGCTCTATTCACCCCTCCACTTT.